Reported below is one T cell receptor (beta chain). An amount of RNA that ranged from roughly 0.45 to 1 ug was reverse transcribed with random hexamers. Amplification of TCR beta CDR3 was carried out by immunoSEQ multiplex PCR, which covered 54 Vbeta and 13 Jbeta segments. TCRdb recomputed calls from the immunoSEQ multiplex PCR reads with MiXCR, one row per CDR3 protein. The sample lists hundreds of thousands of distinct CDR3 sequences; 94% were seen once. The sample belongs to a study of CD8 T cells in Susac syndrome. The CDR3 covers 17 residues. V was pared by 4 bases and J by 0 bases, with 12 bases of the junction left unmatched. Per germline, CDR1 SGHNT and CDR2 YYREEE (reference sequence).

The rearrangement joins TRBV5-4 to TRBJ1-2; 7 bases align to TRBD1. The sequencing input was CD4+ T cells from PBMCs. The clonotype was recovered from a human donor with Susac syndrome. DNA of the CDR3: TGTGCCAGCAGCGGCCCGGCGGGACAGCTGCCTAACTATGGCTACACCTTC. Protein sequence: CASSGPAGQLPNYGYTF.